A single sample is the source of the 26 T cell receptor beta chains below, sequenced in a study of CD8+CD57+ T cells in acquired aplastic anemia. Genomic DNA acted as the template from which TCR beta VDJ combination and CDR3 sequence profiling were carried out. Each CDR3 protein is one row after TCRdb ran MiXCR on the reads. This sample has around 150,000 distinct CDR3 sequences, with approximately 44% found just once. The sequencing sample was made of sorted CD4+, CD8+, or CD8+CD57+ T cells (not recorded which) from PBMCs. These receptors were collected from a human donor in good health.

This clonotype was picked up many times. V gene TRBV11-2 combines with J gene TRBJ2-7, with a weak D call TRBD1 (5 bases). The CDR3 contains 16 residues. Trimming shortened V by 1 base and J by 7 bases, and 20 bases separated the two germline ends. From germline, CDR1 is SGHAT and CDR2 FQNNGV. CDR3 loop: CASSLGWWAGFGEQYF. The CDR3 DNA follows: TGTGCCAGCAGCTTAGGGTGGTGGGCAGGGTTCGGAGAGCAGTACTTC.

This clonotype was recorded at least ten times. The rearrangement joins TRBV20-1 to TRBJ1-5; D is uncertain. The CDR3 spans 14 residues. Germline V CDR1 and CDR2: DFQATT, SNEGSKA (reference sequence). Trimming left V 4 bases short and J 4 bases short, with 14 bases between. CDR3 sequence reads: CSANLWTENQPQHF. The DNA for the CDR3 is TGCAGTGCTAATCTTTGGACGGAGAATCAGCCCCAGCATTTT.

This clonotype occurred a few times. This chain joins TRBV29-1 and TRBJ2-1; 16 bases are shared with TRBD2. The CDR3 is 15 amino acids. Germline-derived CDR1 and CDR2 are SQVTM and ANQGSEA. V was pared by 6 bases and J by 9 bases, with 8 bases of the junction left unmatched. The chain's CDR3 is CSVPGTSGRATEQFF. The CDR3 DNA sequence: TGCAGCGTCCCCGGGACTAGCGGGAGGGCCACTGAGCAGTTCTTC.

The chain recombines TRBV19 with TRBJ1-2, with 7 nucleotides matching TRBD1. The CDR3 extends over 15 amino acids. J lost 2 bases, V lost 4 bases, and 7 bases had no gene match. Germline V gene sequence: CDR1 LNHDA, CDR2 SQIVND (reference sequence). This CDR3 reads CASSNGQALNYGYTF. The DNA of the CDR3 is TGTGCCAGTAGTAATGGACAGGCGCTCAACTATGGCTACACCTTC.

On this clonotype: A single base separates this from a much larger clone, so it may be a read error. The chain links TRBV11-2 to TRBJ2-2, with 8 bases that match TRBD1. Germline values: CDR1 SGHAT, CDR2 FQNNGV. This CDR3 spans 15 amino acids. V shed 4 bases, J shed 1 base, and the junction held 2 bases outside the gene matches. CDR3 in amino acids: CASSSGTGNTGELFF. CDR3 sequence (DNA): TGTGCCAGCAGCTCCGGGACAGGGAACACCGGGGAGCTGTTTTTT.

This clonotype was counted at least ten times. The chain combines TRBV6-5 with TRBJ1-5; no definite D call. V was shortened by 0 bases and J by 0 bases, with 6 bases between the two germline ends. This CDR3 comprises 15 residues. The germline V gene has CDR1 MNHEY and CDR2 SVGAGI. The CDR3 protein is CASSYSYSSNQPQHF. CDR3 nucleotide sequence: TGTGCCAGCAGTTACTCGTACAGTAGCAATCAGCCCCAGCATTTT.

This chain joins TRBV19 and TRBJ1-5; 7 bases are shared with TRBD1. Germline V lookup: CDR1 LNHDA, CDR2 SQIVND (reference sequence). The CDR3 covers 15 residues. J lost 4 bases, V lost 8 bases, and 11 bases had no gene match. CDR3 in amino acids: CASARQGRDNQPQHF. The CDR3, as DNA: TGTGCCAGTGCACGACAGGGCCGAGATAATCAGCCCCAGCATTTT.

This clonotype has at least ten counts. This sequence joins TRBV24-1 and TRBJ1-5; 8 bases match TRBD1. The length of the CDR3 is 14 residues. V dropped 5 bases and J dropped 5; count of bases not matched to a gene: 4. Germline-derived CDR1 and CDR2 are KGHDR and SFDVKD. CDR3: CATSGGQGDQPQHF. Written as DNA, the CDR3 is TGTGCCACCAGTGGAGGACAGGGAGATCAGCCCCAGCATTTT.

This clonotype has at least ten counts. V is TRBV11-2 and J is TRBJ1-1; 9 bases are a match to TRBD1. From germline, CDR1 is SGHAT and CDR2 FQNNGV. Trimming removed 4 bases from V and 0 bases from J; junction bases left unmatched: 15. This CDR3 region has 19 residues. CDR3 bases: TGTGCCAGCAGCTACCTACGGAACAGGGGGCGAGTAGTGAACACTGAAGCTTTCTTT. Translating it yields CASSYLRNRGRVVNTEAFF.

In the case of this clonotype: Possible read error: a much larger clone is one base away. The genes are TRBV20-1 and TRBJ2-1; D remains ambiguous. Germline V gene sequence: CDR1 DFQATT, CDR2 SNEGSKA (reference sequence). Deletions cut 3 bases from V and 6 bases from J, with 12 bases between. The CDR3 is made up of 13 amino acids. CDR3 residues: CSASTLKGNEQFF. DNA of the CDR3: TGCAGTGCTAGTACCCTTAAGGGCAATGAGCAGTTCTTC.

This clonotype was detected only once. The chain is built from TRBV24-1 and TRBJ2-2; perhaps TRBD2 as D (6 bases). Germline V gives CDR1 KGHDR, CDR2 SFDVKD. Deletions cut 5 bases from V and 8 bases from J, with 26 bases between. This CDR3 is 18 amino acids long. The CDR3 loop is CATSGVPGLEAPEGELFF. CDR3 sequence (DNA): TGTGCCACCAGTGGCGTTCCGGGACTGGAGGCTCCCGAAGGGGAGCTGTTTTTT.

J is TRBJ2-2 and V is TRBV10-1, with no clear D. Germline lookup yields CDR1 WNHNN and CDR2 SYGVQD (reference sequence). V gave up 0 bases and J gave up 6 bases, with 8 bases separating them. This CDR3 region has 14 residues. CDR3 bases: TGCGCCAGCAGTGAGTCTCGCCTAGCCGGGGAGCTGTTTTTT. This encodes CASSESRLAGELFF.

The chain recombines TRBV2 with TRBJ1-2, with 7 bases fitting TRBD1. The CDR3 loop spans 15 amino acids. From germline, CDR1 is SNHLY and CDR2 FYNNEI. The V gene end was trimmed by 5 bases and the J gene end by 6 bases; junction bases not matched to a gene: 12. In DNA, the CDR3 is TGTGCCAGCAGTCCGGGACAGTCTTTATCTGATGGCTACACCTTC. Translated: CASSPGQSLSDGYTF.

This clonotype was recorded at least ten times. This rearrangement joins TRBV4-2 to TRBJ1-1; D might be TRBD1 (5 bases). Looked up from germline, CDR1 is LGHNA and CDR2 is YNFKEQ. Trimming left V 1 base short and J 3 bases short, with 12 bases between. The CDR3 loop spans 15 amino acids. CDR3 sequence: CASSQVGGGDTEAFF. The CDR3 region has the DNA TGTGCCAGCAGCCAAGTAGGAGGAGGGGACACTGAAGCTTTCTTT.

This clonotype occurred a few times. This sequence joins TRBV10-3 and TRBJ1-6; no clear D. This CDR3 is 14 amino acids long. V lost 5 bases and J 5 bases, leaving 10 bases between the germline ends. Germline values: CDR1 ENHRY, CDR2 SYGVKD. The CDR3 nucleotides are TGTGCCATCAGTATGACACAAAATAATTCACCCCTCCACTTT. It yields the protein CAISMTQNNSPLHF.

CDR3 nucleotide sequence: TGCAGTGCTAGAGATCGAGGGAACACTGAAGCTTTCTTT. Amino acid sequence: CSARDRGNTEAFF. V is TRBV20-1 and J is TRBJ1-1; no clear D gene. The CDR3 length is 13 residues. Germline CDR1 DFQATT, CDR2 SNEGSKA (reference sequence). Trimming took off 0 bases at V and 1 base at J, with 6 bases between the two ends.

This clonotype showed up many times. The chain couples TRBV29-1 to TRBJ1-5, with D possibly TRBD1 on 5 matching bases. The CDR3 has 13 amino acids. Germline V gene data show CDR1 as SQVTM and CDR2 as ANQGSEA. V was clipped by 4 bases and J by 1 base, with 8 bases between them. The CDR3 loop is CSVGGLSNQPQHF. The CDR3 region has the DNA TGCAGCGTTGGGGGCTTGAGCAATCAGCCCCAGCATTTT.

Ten or more counts support this clonotype. V and J are TRBV7-2 and TRBJ1-5; possibly TRBD1 for D (5 bases). V was shortened by 1 base and J by 5 bases, with 9 bases between the two germline ends. Germline V CDR1 and CDR2: SGHTA, FQGNSA. This CDR3 contains 14 residues. CDR3 sequence: CASSLGGTDQPQHF. The CDR3 DNA follows: TGTGCCAGCAGCTTAGGAGGGACTGATCAGCCCCAGCATTTT.

As for this clonotype: The junction differs from germline at one of its ends, possibly a read error. The rearrangement joins TRBV24-1 to TRBJ2-1, with 9 positions matching TRBD2. The CDR3 contains 16 residues. CDR1 and CDR2 from the germline V gene are KGHDR and SFDVKD. This CDR3 reads CASSVSGGDYYNEQFF. As DNA, the CDR3 is TGTGCCAGCAGTGTTAGCGGGGGCGATTACTACAATGAGCAGTTCTTC.

This clonotype was found many times. This chain connects TRBV20-1 to TRBJ2-5, with D possibly being TRBD1 or TRBD2 (5 bases each). Trimming cost V 5 bases and J 2 bases, with 6 bases left between them. Germline CDR1 DFQATT, CDR2 SNEGSKA (reference sequence). This CDR3 has 11 amino acids. The CDR3 coding sequence is TGCAGTGCTTGGGGGCAAGAGACCCAGTACTTC. Translated: CSAWGQETQYF.

In this sample, this clonotype turned up many times. The gene calls are TRBV24-1 and TRBJ2-1; D is ambiguous. CDR1 and CDR2 (germline): KGHDR, SFDVKD. The V end was cut by 7 bases, the J end by 6 bases, with 9 bases between. CDR3 length equals 12 residues. CDR3 nucleotides: TGTGCCACCAGCGGATATCCCAATGAGCAGTTCTTC. Its protein is CATSGYPNEQFF.

The CDR3 here is CATGATGTHRYGYTF. In DNA, the CDR3 is TGTGCCACCGGAGCGACAGGGACACATCGATATGGCTACACCTTC. The chain couples TRBV10-3 to TRBJ1-2, with TRBD1 matching 7 bases. Trimming cost V 10 bases and J 5 bases; bases outside gene matches: 16. The CDR3 runs to 15 residues. Germline CDR1 ENHRY, CDR2 SYGVKD.

This clonotype was observed a few times. V and J are TRBV7-9 and TRBJ2-2; unclear D gene. Germline V CDR1 and CDR2: SEHNR, FQNEAQ (reference sequence). The CDR3 is 14 amino acids. V lost 5 bases, J lost 6 bases, and 13 bases lay in between. The CDR3, as DNA: TGTGCCAGCAGCCTTTCAACTGTCGCCGGGGAGCTGTTTTTT. This translates into CASSLSTVAGELFF.

In regard to this clonotype: One base away lies a much larger clone, so this may be a sequencing read error. The chain employs TRBV5-8 and TRBJ2-3, with 7 positions matching TRBD2. The length of the CDR3 is 14 residues. CDR1 SGHTS and CDR2 YDEGEE come from the germline V gene. The CDR3 region is CSSSLGGDTDTQYF. CDR3 nucleotide sequence: TGTTCCAGCAGCTTGGGAGGGGACACAGATACGCAGTATTTT.

The gene calls are TRBV7-9 and TRBJ2-2, with D perhaps TRBD1 (5 bases). Trimming left V 6 bases short and J 6 bases short, with 11 bases between. Germline CDR1 SEHNR, CDR2 FQNEAQ (reference sequence). The CDR3 spans 13 residues. As DNA, the CDR3 is TGTGCCAGCAGGCAGGGTGACCCCGGGGAGCTGTTTTTT. This sequence encodes CASRQGDPGELFF.

About this clonotype itself: Being one base from a much bigger clone, this may be a read error. The chain couples TRBV20-1 to TRBJ1-5, with no clear D. CDR1 is DFQATT and CDR2 is SNEGSKA in the germline V gene (reference sequence). This CDR3 comprises 13 residues. The CDR3 DNA reads TGCAGTGCTAGTGATGAGAGCAATCGGCCCCAGCATTTT. It is translated as CSASDESNRPQHF.